What follows are 26 T cell receptor beta chains derived from one specimen sequenced in a study of blood T cells in healthy people across ages. Primers used in a second PCR of roughly 7 to 12 cycles were a sample-barcoded 5' primer and a J-beta primer mix. One entry per CDR3 protein results from TCRdb running MiXCR on the 5' RACE reads. The sample consists of roughly 680,000 distinct CDR3 sequences, around 52% of them appearing once. Sequencing was carried out using blood. The receptors here all came from an elderly woman in good health.

This clonotype was observed once. The V and J genes are TRBV12-3 or TRBV12-4 and TRBJ2-5; 8 nucleotides line up with TRBD1. This CDR3 has 14 residues. Trimming removed 6 bases from V and 4 bases from J; junction bases left unmatched: 7. CDR3 sequence reads: CASSPGQARETQYF. DNA for the CDR3: TGTGCCAGCAGCCCGGGACAGGCCCGAGAGACCCAGTACTTC.

The rearrangement links TRBV12-3 or TRBV12-4 to TRBJ2-1, with D possibly matching TRBD2 (6 bases). V lost 5 bases and J 0 bases, leaving 11 bases between the germline ends. The CDR3 covers 15 residues. The CDR3 sequence is CASSPSGFSYNEQFF. In nucleotides, the CDR3 is TGTGCCAGCAGTCCAAGCGGGTTCTCCTACAATGAGCAGTTCTTC.

This clonotype was observed once. The chain recombines TRBV2 with TRBJ1-6; TRBD1 aligns across 8 bases. Germline CDR1 SNHLY, CDR2 FYNNEI. The J segment lost 10 bases and the V segment lost 1 base, leaving 0 bases of the junction unmatched. This CDR3 is 13 amino acids long. This CDR3 reads CASSEDRGSPLHF. The CDR3 DNA is TGTGCCAGCAGTGAAGACAGGGGGTCACCCCTCCACTTT.

This clonotype has a count of ten or more. This chain uses TRBV20-1 with TRBJ2-4, with 8 positions matching TRBD2. Germline-derived CDR1 and CDR2 are DFQATT and SNEGSKA (reference sequence). The CDR3 has 15 amino acids. Trimming removed 6 bases from V and 0 bases from J; junction bases left unmatched: 7. The CDR3 reads CSATVAGLAKNIQYF. In nucleotides, the CDR3 is TGCAGTGCCACGGTAGCGGGGTTAGCCAAAAACATTCAGTACTTC.

This clonotype was detected ten times or more. The V and J genes are TRBV5-1 and TRBJ2-1, with 8 bases identical to TRBD1. This CDR3 comprises 16 residues. The V gene's germline CDR1 is SGHRS and CDR2 YFSETQ. V gave up 4 bases and J gave up 2 bases; unmatched junction bases: 8. Here the CDR3 reads CASSPGDRSTYNEQFF. CDR3 nucleotides: TGCGCCAGCAGCCCGGGGGACAGGTCAACCTACAATGAGCAGTTCTTC.

The rearrangement joins TRBV4-1 to TRBJ2-7, with a tentative D call TRBD1 (6 bases). The CDR3 length is 17 residues. With 1 base removed from V and 7 bases from J, the gap between germline ends came to 23 bases. Germline assignment: CDR1 MGHRA and CDR2 YSYEKL. CDR3 coding DNA: TGCGCCAGCAGCCAAGGTTTTACAGGGCTTCGGTACAATGAGCAGTACTTC. This sequence encodes CASSQGFTGLRYNEQYF.

The table lists this clonotype with many counts. The chain joins TRBV28 to TRBJ2-7; tentatively, D is TRBD2 (6 bases). The V gene's germline CDR1 is MDHEN and CDR2 SYDVKM. The CDR3 sequence is 12 residues long. V was clipped by 8 bases and J by 0 bases, with 8 bases between them. The CDR3 sequence: CASSEGSYEQYF. The DNA for the CDR3 is TGTGCCAGCTCGGAGGGCTCCTACGAGCAGTACTTC. The variable domain in full, with the rest retrieved from reference TRBV28 and TRBJ2-7, is DVKVTQSSRYLVKRTGEKVFLECVQDMDHENMFWYRQDPGLGLRLIYFSYDVKMKEKGDIPEGYSVSREKKERFSLILESASTNQTSMYLCASSEGSYEQYFGPGTRLTVT.

This clonotype was detected ten times or more. The gene calls are TRBV30 and TRBJ2-7, with TRBD2 matching 10 bases. The CDR3 spans 14 residues. Germline CDR1 GTSNPN, CDR2 SVGIG (reference sequence). V trimming: 7 bases; J trimming: 6 bases; junction bases outside the gene matches: 12. The CDR3 loop is CALNRAGGPSEQYF. CDR3 in DNA: TGTGCCTTAAACCGAGCGGGAGGGCCGAGCGAGCAGTACTTC.

Of note for this clonotype: A much larger clone is a single base away; this may be a read error. The chain joins TRBV20-1 to TRBJ2-3; D is unresolved. Between the trimmed V and J ends, which lost 4 bases and 6 bases, there was a span of 20 bases. The germline CDR1 and CDR2 sequences are DFQATT and SNEGSKA (reference sequence). The CDR3 loop spans 15 amino acids. This CDR3 reads CSATTSRGAMDTQYF. The CDR3 DNA reads as TGCAGTGCTACCACCTCAAGAGGCGCGATGGATACGCAGTATTTT.

At least ten counts were recorded for this clonotype. The gene calls are TRBV9 and TRBJ2-7; D is undetermined. Trimming shortened V by 1 base and J by 0 bases, and 8 bases separated the two germline ends. This CDR3 comprises 14 residues. CDR1 and CDR2 (germline): SGDLS, YYNGEE. This chain's CDR3 is CASSVSRHSYEQYF. The DNA of the CDR3 is TGTGCCAGCAGCGTAAGCCGCCACTCCTACGAGCAGTACTTC.

This chain connects TRBV29-1 to TRBJ2-1, with a tentative D call TRBD2 (6 bases). V shed 2 bases and J shed 12 bases, with 26 bases lying between them. Germline lookup yields CDR1 SQVTM and CDR2 ANQGSEA. CDR3 size: 16 residues. The CDR3 DNA follows: TGCAGCGTTGAAAGGGGCGGGGCGGTCTTCGAGGGTGTGCAGTTCTTC. Translation gives CSVERGGAVFEGVQFF.

This clonotype has more than one count but fewer than ten. The gene calls are TRBV2 and TRBJ2-1; 9 bases map to TRBD2. The tail of the sequence fits TRBJ2-7 better, so the J call may be wrong. This CDR3 spans 14 amino acids. The V gene's germline CDR1 is SNHLY and CDR2 FYNNEI. The CDR3 sequence: CASSRTSAYNEQYF. In DNA, the CDR3 is TGTGCCAGCAGTCGGACTAGCGCCTACAATGAGCAGTACTTC.

This chain connects TRBV4-1 to TRBJ2-1; 8 bases map to TRBD1. The ends lost 2 bases at V and 7 bases at J; junction bases unmatched: 7. This CDR3 spans 15 amino acids. The V gene's germline CDR1 is MGHRA and CDR2 YSYEKL. CDR3 nucleotides: TGCGCCAGCAGCCAACCCAGACAGGGGTGGAATGAGCAGTTCTTC. The encoded protein is CASSQPRQGWNEQFF.

V is TRBV25-1 and J is TRBJ2-7; D gene unclear. The end of the DNA fits TRBJ2-5 better, so the J call may be wrong. This CDR3 has 13 amino acids. The germline CDR1 and CDR2 sequences are MGHDK and SYGVNS. CDR3 in DNA: TGTGCCAGCAGTGAACAAGGGCGCGAGACCCAGTACTTC. This encodes CASSEQGRETQYF.

This clonotype was recorded many times. The chain uses TRBV28 and TRBJ2-6, with unresolved D. V lost 5 bases, J lost 1 base, and 9 bases lay in between. Germline lookup yields CDR1 MDHEN and CDR2 SYDVKM. The CDR3 runs 15 residues. The CDR3 protein is CASSPGFSGANVLTF. CDR3 nucleotides: TGTGCCAGCAGTCCCGGGTTTTCTGGGGCCAACGTCCTGACTTTC.

CDR3 sequence: CASSTRQGVHEQYF. The CDR3 DNA reads TGTGCCAGCAGCACAAGACAGGGCGTCCACGAGCAGTACTTC. The V call is TRBV12-3 or TRBV12-4, the J call TRBJ2-7; TRBD1 aligns across 7 bases. The CDR3 length is 14 residues. Trimming took 6 bases from V and 5 from J; bases not matched to a gene: 10.

The V call is TRBV18, the J call TRBJ2-1, with D maybe TRBD1 (6 bases). With 4 bases removed from V and 6 bases from J, the gap between germline ends came to 16 bases. Per the germline V gene, CDR1 is KGHSH and CDR2 is LQKENI. The CDR3 is 15 amino acids. The CDR3 DNA follows: TGTGCCAGCTCACAATCACAGGGCGAAGCCAATGAGCAGTTCTTC. It yields the protein CASSQSQGEANEQFF.

The V call is TRBV6-1, the J call TRBJ2-5; D is unclear. From germline, CDR1 is MNHNS and CDR2 SASEGT. CDR3 length: 15 residues. The V and J ends lost 5 bases and 2 bases respectively, with 15 bases between them. CDR3 DNA: TGTGCCAGCAGTCCCACGACTGCGACTCAAGAGACCCAGTACTTC. Translation gives CASSPTTATQETQYF.

This clonotype has a count of ten or more. V and J are TRBV20-1 and TRBJ2-3; D uncertain. V shed 3 bases and J shed 0 bases, with 13 bases lying between them. The CDR3 covers 15 residues. CDR1 is DFQATT and CDR2 is SNEGSKA in the germline V gene (reference sequence). The CDR3 is CSASAGPLSTDTQYF. The CDR3 nucleotides are TGCAGTGCTAGTGCCGGTCCCCTTAGCACAGATACGCAGTATTTT.

Concerning this clonotype: One junction end disagrees with the germline gene, perhaps due to a read error. The chain combines TRBV6-5 with TRBJ2-2; D is undetermined. The V gene's germline CDR1 is MNHEY and CDR2 SVGAGI. The CDR3 is made up of 15 amino acids. Here the CDR3 reads CVSSLAGSHTGELFF. The CDR3 region has the DNA TGTGTCAGCAGTCTTGCCGGGTCACACACCGGGGAGCTGTTTTTT.

The gene calls are TRBV24-1 and TRBJ2-1; 7 bases are a match to TRBD2. V was clipped by 12 bases and J by 8 bases; unmatched bases: 12. The CDR3 is made up of 13 amino acids. Germline V CDR1 and CDR2: KGHDR, SFDVKD. The CDR3 here is CAARSGTIDEQFF. CDR3 coding DNA: TGTGCCGCCCGGAGCGGGACCATCGATGAGCAGTTCTTC.

To note about this clonotype: With a much larger clone just one base away, this may be a read error. The CDR3 here is CASSLGGTDNYGYTF. The CDR3 DNA sequence: TGCGCCAGCAGCTTAGGGGGGACCGATAACTATGGCTACACCTTC. The genes are TRBV5-1 and TRBJ1-2, with D tentatively TRBD1 (6 bases). V was clipped by 2 bases and J by 1 base, with 12 bases between them. CDR3 length: 15 residues. From germline, CDR1 is SGHRS and CDR2 YFSETQ.

This clonotype was detected only once. V gene TRBV5-1 combines with J gene TRBJ1-1; the D gene is possibly TRBD1 (5 bases). Trimming removed 2 bases from V and 2 bases from J, with 16 bases in between. This CDR3 spans 16 amino acids. Germline V gene lookup returns CDR1 SGHRS and CDR2 YFSETQ. The CDR3 bases are TGCGCCAGCAGCTTCCGGGACGGAACAAGAAACACTGAAGCTTTCTTT. Residues: CASSFRDGTRNTEAFF.

The CDR3 here is CASSIRTGVTEAFF. CDR3 nucleotide sequence: TGCGCCAGCAGCATTCGGACAGGGGTAACTGAAGCTTTCTTT. The chain couples TRBV5-1 to TRBJ1-1, with 9 bases matching TRBD1. Germline lookup yields CDR1 SGHRS and CDR2 YFSETQ. Trimming at V came to 4 bases and at J to 5 bases, leaving 6 bases not matched to a gene. This CDR3 has 14 residues.

The genes are TRBV5-1 and TRBJ2-1, with 9 bases aligning to TRBD1. The J call is in doubt because the DNA end fits TRBJ2-7 better. The germline V gene encodes CDR1 SGHRS and CDR2 YFSETQ. The CDR3 has 20 residues. Written as DNA, the CDR3 is TGCGCCAGCAGCCTCCGGGACAGGGTGCATACACCGGGTCCCTACAATGAGCAGTACTTC. Residues: CASSLRDRVHTPGPYNEQYF.

The chain employs TRBV2 and TRBJ2-7, with a possible D match to TRBD2 (6 bases). Looked up from germline, CDR1 is SNHLY and CDR2 is FYNNEI. Trimming shortened V by 6 bases and J by 1 base, and 13 bases separated the two germline ends. The CDR3 consists of 14 residues. The CDR3 nucleotides read TGTGCCAGCAGGAGCCCGGGAGAATCCTACGAGCAGTACTTC. It is translated as CASRSPGESYEQYF.